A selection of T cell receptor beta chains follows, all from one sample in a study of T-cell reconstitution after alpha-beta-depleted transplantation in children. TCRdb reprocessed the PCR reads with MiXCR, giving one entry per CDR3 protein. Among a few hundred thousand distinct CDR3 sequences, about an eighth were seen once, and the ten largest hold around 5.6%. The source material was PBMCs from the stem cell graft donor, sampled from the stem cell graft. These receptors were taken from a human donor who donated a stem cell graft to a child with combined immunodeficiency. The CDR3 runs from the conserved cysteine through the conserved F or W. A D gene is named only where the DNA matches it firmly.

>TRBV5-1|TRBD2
CASSSGRLAGVTDTQYF
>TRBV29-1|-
CSVDEGSDEQFF
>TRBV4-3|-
CASSQRGGTEAFF
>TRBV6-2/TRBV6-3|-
CASSPRGRGTYEQYF
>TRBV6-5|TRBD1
CASSPGTGTGELFF
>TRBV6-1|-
CASRAGIGQITGELFF
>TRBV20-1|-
CSARGPGALGTDTQYF
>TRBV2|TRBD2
CASSPETSAIVHEQFF
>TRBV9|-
CASSTSNSPLHF
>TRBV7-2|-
CASSLAADSNQPQHF
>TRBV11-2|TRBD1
CASTLTRTGGVQYF
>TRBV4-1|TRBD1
CASSQTVGTAEAFF
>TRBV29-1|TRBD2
CSVLAERPTDTQYF
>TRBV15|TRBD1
CATSRVGQGGTVQYF
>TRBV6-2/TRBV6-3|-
CASSYSPNYEQYF
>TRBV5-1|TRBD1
CASSAPGQGLDEQYF
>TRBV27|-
CASSLVGETEAFF
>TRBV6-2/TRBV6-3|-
CASSYGLVRTQYF
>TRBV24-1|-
CATSERDNEQFF
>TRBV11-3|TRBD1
CASSLDSFGTGRLGAFF
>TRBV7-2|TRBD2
CASSLALAGGSTDTQYF
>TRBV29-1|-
CSANLLVGTDTQYF
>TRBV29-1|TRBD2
CSVEDKGLAGYLDTQYF
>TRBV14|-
CASSQGGRGRTEAFF
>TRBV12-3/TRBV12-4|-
CASSLVTARDTEAFF
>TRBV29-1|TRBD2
CSLTSVETQYF
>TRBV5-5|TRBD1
CASSPQRTGDEQYF
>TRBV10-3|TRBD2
CAISDVGAGGEQYF
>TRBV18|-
CASSPNPGAGTEAFF
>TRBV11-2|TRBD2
CASSLEKGLAGGWNEQFF